A single sample gave rise to the 4 T cell receptor beta chains below, sequenced in a study of beta chain features in type 1 diabetes. The authors reverse transcribed all of the isolated RNA, so sequencing captured expressed TCRB transcripts. TCRdb keeps only in-frame clones here, not all; method: immunoSEQ multiplex PCR. The sample shows 150,000 or so clones, just over 9% of them seen only once. Input material: central memory CD4+ T cells from blood. All receptors come from a man younger than 35 in good health.

The DNA of the CDR3 is TGCGCCAGCAGCAGACTAGCGGGGGACAATGAGCAGTTCTTC. Protein: CASSRLAGDNEQFF. This chain connects TRBV5-1 to TRBJ2-1, with TRBD2 identical over 12 bases. Germline values: CDR1 SGHRS, CDR2 YFSETQ. Unmatched junction bases numbered 1, after V lost 4 bases and J lost 5 bases. The CDR3 covers 14 residues.

V and J are TRBV4-3 and TRBJ2-3; D is uncertain. Germline CDR1 and CDR2: LGHNA and YSLEER. There are 13 residues in the CDR3. The ends were cut back, 2 bases at V and 0 bases at J, with 3 bases in the middle. The CDR3 DNA sequence: TGCGCCAGCAGCCAAACTAGCACAGATACGCAGTATTTT. Amino acids: CASSQTSTDTQYF.

In this sample, this clone turned up a few times. The DNA of the CDR3 is TGTGCCAGCAGCTTCCGTTTGAGCGGGGGAGCTCCTTACACAGATACGCAGTATTTT. Amino acid sequence: CASSFRLSGGAPYTDTQYF. This rearrangement joins TRBV11-2 to TRBJ2-3; 8 nucleotides align to TRBD2. Trimming at V came to 3 bases and at J to 2 bases, leaving 16 bases not matched to a gene. The V gene's germline CDR1 is SGHAT and CDR2 FQNNGV. The CDR3 has 19 residues.

This clone was detected a few times. J is TRBJ2-2 and V is TRBV5-4, with D perhaps TRBD1 (6 bases). The CDR3 is made up of 17 amino acids. Trimming took off 4 bases at V and 0 bases at J, with 16 bases between the two ends. The germline V gene has CDR1 SGHNT and CDR2 YYREEE (reference sequence). The DNA for the CDR3 is TGTGCCAGCAGCACGGCCGGTGGACAGACGAACACCGGGGAGCTGTTTTTT. The encoded protein is CASSTAGGQTNTGELFF.